Following are 5 T cell receptor beta chains from one sample sequenced in a study of blood T cell repertoires in COVID-19. This table comes from immunoSEQ multiplex PCR, and its TCRdb copy is limited to in-frame clones, with some not included. The sample lists 150,000 to 200,000 clones; 90% to 95% were seen once. Sequencing was carried out using peripheral blood. All receptors come from a man aged 45-65 years with acute or convalescent COVID-19.

V usage is TRBV28 and J usage is TRBJ2-5; a weak D match, TRBD2 (9 bases). Trimming stripped 2 bases from V and 7 bases from J, with 35 bases between. The germline V gene has CDR1 MDHEN and CDR2 SYDVKM. The CDR3 is 21 residues long. CDR3: CASSLPSGGWSGLAGLGTQYF. CDR3 in DNA: TGTGCCAGCAGTTTACCTTCAGGGGGCTGGTCTGGCCTAGCGGGATTAGGGACCCAGTACTTC.

The V call is TRBV7-9, the J call TRBJ2-2; a possible D gene is TRBD1 (6 bases). CDR1 is SEHNR and CDR2 is FQNEAQ in the germline V gene (reference sequence). Trimming shortened V by 1 base and J by 5 bases, and 17 bases separated the two germline ends. There are 17 residues in the CDR3. The CDR3 nucleotides read TGTGCCAGCAGCTTAGGGACAGAACCACCGTATACCGGGGAGCTGTTTTTT. This codes for CASSLGTEPPYTGELFF.

The chain uses TRBV4-1 and TRBJ2-1; TRBD2 matches 11 bases. V was clipped by 6 bases and J by 7 bases; unmatched bases: 8. There are 15 residues in the CDR3. Germline lookup yields CDR1 MGHRA and CDR2 YSYEKL. This chain's CDR3 is CASSLLAGVENEQFF. Written as DNA, the CDR3 is TGCGCCAGCAGTCTACTAGCGGGAGTCGAGAATGAGCAGTTCTTC.

The chain joins TRBV28 to TRBJ2-7; 7 nucleotides line up with TRBD1. The CDR3 sequence is 13 residues long. Germline values: CDR1 MDHEN, CDR2 SYDVKM. V trimming: 7 bases; J trimming: 6 bases; junction bases outside the gene matches: 9. The CDR3 DNA is TGTGCCAGCAACGACAGGGTTGGGGGCGAGCAGTACTTC. Residues: CASNDRVGGEQYF.

The chain is built from TRBV28 and TRBJ1-5; maybe TRBD1 (5 bases). V shed 3 bases and J shed 7 bases, with 16 bases lying between them. This CDR3 has 15 amino acids. CDR1 is MDHEN, CDR2 SYDVKM, per germline. For the CDR3, the DNA is TGTGCCAGCAGTTTCCTCCCGGCGGGGCACCAGCCCCAGCATTTT. Protein: CASSFLPAGHQPQHF.